Below, one TCR beta chain is given with its context. Its antigen is still unknown. The data originate from a study of a mutant IDH1 vaccine in newly diagnosed glioma. For the study at large: Receipt of radiotherapy, temozolomide, or both preceded the study, and most received both.

Time point described: week 47, end of study. The investigators gave 300 ug of mutant IDH1 20-mer peptide in each vaccine dose, together with topical imiquimod. The CDR3 runs to 13 residues. Trimming took off 0 bases at V and 4 bases at J, with 3 bases between the two ends. Germline CDR1 reads MRHNA; CDR2 reads SNTAGT. Libraries were prepared by immunoSEQ multiplex PCR; TCRdb keeps only in-frame clonotypes and omits some of them. The repertoire holds fewer than 55,000 clones, with approximately 64% as singletons. Sequenced material: peripheral blood mononuclear cells (PBMCs), taken from a glioma patient whose treatment included an IDH1 peptide vaccine. The chain combines TRBV6-4 with TRBJ2-2; D is unclear. The sequence was obtained from a man aged 35 to 55 with glioma. Some clones in this sample may be carry-over from other donors' samples. CDR3 nucleotide sequence: TGTGCCAGCAGTGACTCGGGCACCGGGGAGCTGTTTTTT. This gives the protein CASSDSGTGELFF.